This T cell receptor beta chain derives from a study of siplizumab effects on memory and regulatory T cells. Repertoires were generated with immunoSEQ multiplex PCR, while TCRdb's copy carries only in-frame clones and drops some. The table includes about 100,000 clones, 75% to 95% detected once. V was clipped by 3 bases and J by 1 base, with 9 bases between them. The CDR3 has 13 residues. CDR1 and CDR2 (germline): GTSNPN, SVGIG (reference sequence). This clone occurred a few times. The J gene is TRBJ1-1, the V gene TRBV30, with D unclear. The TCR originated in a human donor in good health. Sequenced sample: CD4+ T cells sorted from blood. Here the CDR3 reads CAWRATENTEAFF. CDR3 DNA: TGTGCCTGGAGAGCTACAGAGAACACTGAAGCTTTCTTT.